This T cell receptor beta chain appears in the sequencing data of a study of shared clonotypes between healthy human individuals. Details on this clone: This specimen includes other DNA sequences encoding the same CDR3.

Healthy HIV-negative adults with no recent acute infections or vaccinations were recruited as donors. The CDR3 covers 14 residues. J was trimmed by 6 bases and V by 4 bases; bases with no gene match: 5. Germline V gene sequence: CDR1 SGHTA, CDR2 FQGTGA. Repertoires were generated with immunoSEQ multiplex PCR, while TCRdb's copy carries only in-frame clones and drops some. The repertoire holds approximately 2.5 million clones, with 93% as singletons. This receptor was identified in a young man in good health. Some clones in this sample may be carry-over from other donors' samples. The chain carries TRBV7-3 and TRBJ2-3; TRBD1 matches at 9 bases. What was sequenced was naive CD4+ T cells from PBMCs. Noted subset: CD45RA+ positively selected. CDR3 region: CASSSTGGGDTQYF. The CDR3 bases are TGTGCCAGCAGCTCCACAGGGGGCGGGGATACGCAGTATTTT.